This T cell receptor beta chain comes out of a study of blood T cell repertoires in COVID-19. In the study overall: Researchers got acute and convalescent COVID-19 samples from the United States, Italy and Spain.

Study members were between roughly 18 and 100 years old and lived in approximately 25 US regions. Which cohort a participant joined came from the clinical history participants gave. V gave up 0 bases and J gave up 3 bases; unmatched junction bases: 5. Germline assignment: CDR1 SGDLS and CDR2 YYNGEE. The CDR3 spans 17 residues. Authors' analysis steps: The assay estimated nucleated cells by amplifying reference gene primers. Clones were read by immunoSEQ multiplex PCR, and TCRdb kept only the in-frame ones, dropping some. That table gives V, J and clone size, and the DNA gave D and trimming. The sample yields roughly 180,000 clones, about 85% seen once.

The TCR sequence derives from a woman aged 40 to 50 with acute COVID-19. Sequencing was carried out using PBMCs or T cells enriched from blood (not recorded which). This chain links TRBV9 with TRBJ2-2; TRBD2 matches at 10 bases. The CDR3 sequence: CASSVAAGGLDTGELFF. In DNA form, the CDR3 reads TGTGCCAGCAGCGTAGCAGCGGGAGGGCTGGACACCGGGGAGCTGTTTTTT.